This is a list of T cell receptor beta chains from one sample in a study of regulatory T cells in long-lasting Graves disease. MiXCR, applied by TCRdb to the multiplex PCR reads, yields one record per CDR3 protein. The top ten clones hold about 25% of a sample with hundreds of thousands of distinct CDR3 sequences, 16% of them seen once. The sample was also linked to a second study, of T cells in Graves' hyperthyroidism and ophthalmopathy.

Sequencing used peripheral blood mononuclear cells (PBMCs), obtained at new diagnosis, from a patient treated with antithyroid drugs. The receptors here all came from a woman aged 35 to 59 with Graves disease. CDR3s include the opening cysteine and the closing phenylalanine or tryptophan. The order of the fields is J gene, V gene, clone size, D gene, CDR3 protein, CDR3 DNA. D genes are given only for firm matches. The size of a clone is reported for some rows only, either as once, few or many, or as a class for expanded clones.

TRBJ1-1,TRBV19,NA,NA,CASSWTVVDTEAFF,TGTGCCAGTAGCTGGACAGTAGTAGACACTGAAGCTTTCTTT
TRBJ2-3,TRBV7-6,few,TRBD2,CASSQNGGSGIGDTQYF,TGTGCCAGCAGCCAAAACGGGGGGTCTGGTATCGGAGATACGCAGTATTTT
TRBJ1-1,TRBV2,many,NA,CASDREGEAFF,TGTGCCAGCGACAGAGAGGGTGAAGCTTTCTTT
TRBJ1-5,TRBV2,many,NA,CASSVGAGTTLYSNQPQHF,TGTGCCAGCAGTGTAGGAGCAGGGACCACTCTTTATAGCAATCAGCCCCAGCATTTT
TRBJ1-2,TRBV24-1,many,NA,CATSDLANNTIAGYTF,TGTGCCACCAGTGATTTAGCCAACAATACAATTGCTGGCTACACCTTC
TRBJ2-7,TRBV27,many,TRBD1,CASSLPNRGHEQYF,TGTGCCAGCAGTTTGCCGAACAGGGGCCACGAGCAGTACTTC
TRBJ1-1,TRBV12-3/TRBV12-4,many,NA,CASRLQGNLDTEAFF,TGTGCCAGCAGGCTCCAGGGTAATTTGGACACTGAAGCTTTCTTT
TRBJ2-1,TRBV12-3/TRBV12-4,many,TRBD2,CASSSSGVINNEQFF,TGTGCCAGCAGTTCTAGCGGGGTAATCAACAATGAGCAGTTCTTC
TRBJ1-4,TRBV28,NA,TRBD1,CATGTVNEKLFF,TGTGCCACCGGGACAGTTAATGAAAAACTGTTTTTT
TRBJ2-1,TRBV12-3/TRBV12-4,NA,TRBD2,CASRTGLKNNEQFF,TGTGCCAGCAGAACGGGACTAAAAAACAATGAGCAGTTCTTC
TRBJ1-5,TRBV5-1,NA,NA,CASSPNAGGDQPQHF,TGCGCCAGCAGCCCAAACGCCGGGGGGGATCAGCCCCAGCATTTT
TRBJ2-7,TRBV29-1,few,NA,CSVEDLASYEQYF,TGCAGCGTTGAAGATCTTGCCTCCTACGAGCAGTACTTC
TRBJ2-7,TRBV7-8,NA,NA,CASSSDSWTYEQYF,TGTGCCAGCAGCTCGGACAGTTGGACCTACGAGCAGTACTTC
TRBJ1-5,TRBV7-9,many,TRBD1,CASSPTGTGNQPQHF,TGTGCCAGCAGCCCAACCGGGACAGGAAATCAGCCCCAGCATTTT
TRBJ2-1,TRBV12-3/TRBV12-4,many,TRBD2,CASSLRASGGATDEQFF,TGTGCCAGCAGTTTACGGGCTAGCGGGGGGGCTACGGATGAGCAGTTCTTC
TRBJ2-3,TRBV20-1,few,NA,CSAPTSTRTDTQYF,TGCAGTGCGCCGACTAGTACACGCACAGATACGCAGTATTTT
TRBJ2-7,TRBV7-2,NA,NA,CASSGYSSSYEQYF,TGTGCCAGCAGCGGATACAGTAGCTCCTACGAGCAGTACTTC
TRBJ2-1,TRBV20-1,NA,TRBD2,CSALFSGGAVNEQFF,TGCAGTGCCCTTTTTAGCGGGGGGGCCGTGAATGAGCAGTTCTTC
TRBJ1-1,TRBV19,NA,NA,CASSSLREGMNTEAFF,TGTGCCAGTAGTAGCCTCAGGGAGGGGATGAACACTGAAGCTTTCTTT
TRBJ2-1,TRBV12-3/TRBV12-4,few,NA,CASSPDRFRNEQFF,TGTGCCAGCAGCCCAGACAGGTTCAGGAATGAGCAGTTCTTC
TRBJ2-1,TRBV29-1,NA,TRBD2,CSVDRARGTVGSSYNEQFF,TGCAGCGTTGATCGGGCGCGGGGGACGGTGGGAAGCTCCTACAATGAGCAGTTCTTC
TRBJ1-3,TRBV20-1,many,NA,CSASNRPTGLLGNTIYF,TGCAGTGCTAGTAACCGACCAACGGGCCTCTTGGGAAACACCATATATTTT
TRBJ2-5,TRBV24-1,once,NA,CATSDPLGDLGETQYF,TGTGCCACCAGTGACCCTCTAGGAGACCTTGGGGAGACCCAGTACTTC
TRBJ2-5,TRBV7-8,NA,TRBD1,CASSPTGQGRQETQYF,TGTGCCAGCAGCCCTACTGGACAGGGCCGGCAAGAGACCCAGTACTTC
TRBJ2-2,TRBV6-1,NA,NA,CASRKHDGELFF,TGTGCCAGCAGAAAACACGACGGGGAGCTGTTTTTT
TRBJ2-3,TRBV9,few,NA,CASSPSLGSTDTQYF,TGTGCCAGCAGCCCCTCCTTAGGGAGCACAGATACGCAGTATTTT
TRBJ1-6,TRBV20-1,NA,NA,CSARDLDGRGSPLHF,TGCAGTGCTAGAGATCTAGACGGCAGGGGATCACCCCTCCATTTT
TRBJ2-5,TRBV7-6,many,NA,CASSLGRGAHETQYF,TGTGCCAGCAGCTTAGGACGGGGGGCGCATGAGACCCAGTACTTC
TRBJ2-2,TRBV2,NA,TRBD1,CASSEGRTGNTGELFF,TGTGCCAGCAGTGAAGGCCGGACAGGGAACACCGGGGAGCTGTTTTTT
TRBJ1-1,TRBV10-1,many,NA,CASARGGQDTEAFF,TGCGCCAGCGCCCGAGGGGGACAAGACACTGAAGCTTTCTTT
TRBJ1-5,TRBV12-3/TRBV12-4,many,NA,CASSSLGPQHF,TGTGCCAGCAGTTCCCTTGGGCCCCAGCATTTT
TRBJ2-1,TRBV5-6,many,TRBD1,CASRTGQGIITEQFF,TGTGCCAGCAGAACGGGACAGGGGATTATCACTGAGCAGTTCTTC
TRBJ1-2,TRBV5-6,many,NA,CASSWGTDHYGYTF,TGTGCCAGCAGCTGGGGGACGGACCACTATGGCTACACCTTC
TRBJ2-4,TRBV18,many,NA,CASSTTEKNIQYF,TGTGCCAGCTCAACGACAGAGAAAAACATTCAGTACTTC
TRBJ2-1,TRBV11-1,many,TRBD2,CASSLDGTRGYSSYNEQFF,TGTGCCAGCAGCTTAGATGGGACTAGGGGCTATAGCTCCTACAATGAGCAGTTCTTC
TRBJ1-2,TRBV7-9,many,TRBD1,CASSPGQAGYTF,TGTGCCAGCAGCCCAGGACAGGCTGGCTACACCTTC
TRBJ1-1,TRBV27,few,TRBD1,CASRRRDYRGVTEAFF,TGTGCCAGCAGGCGCAGAGATTACAGGGGTGTGACTGAAGCTTTCTTT
TRBJ1-5,TRBV6-5,NA,TRBD1,CASSSRDSGSNQPQHF,TGTGCCAGCAGTTCCCGGGACAGCGGAAGCAATCAGCCCCAGCATTTT
TRBJ2-5,TRBV6-1,few,TRBD1,CATDRGLLAETQYF,TGTGCCACTGACAGGGGGCTTTTAGCGGAGACCCAGTACTTC
TRBJ1-2,TRBV28,many,NA,CASSLYGANYGYTF,TGTGCCAGCAGTTTATACGGAGCTAACTATGGCTACACCTTC